These T cell receptor beta chains were read from a single sample in a study of blood T cell repertoires in COVID-19. Some clones are missing from TCRdb's copy, which holds only in-frame ones; the method was immunoSEQ multiplex PCR. The sample includes 150,000 to 200,000 clones, roughly nine tenths of them seen just once. What was sequenced was peripheral blood. The receptors shown here come from a woman between 65 and 79 years old with acute or convalescent COVID-19. The CDR3 runs from the conserved cysteine through the conserved F or W. A D gene is named only where the DNA matches it firmly. Rows may omit the clone size; those that give it use once, few, many or a size class.

j_gene | v_gene | d_gene | abundance | CDR3aa | CDR3nt
TRBJ2-3 | TRBV7-2 | TRBD2 | . | CASSVSGGATDTQYF | TGTGCCAGCAGCGTAAGCGGGGGGGCCACAGATACGCAGTATTTT
TRBJ1-1 | TRBV27 | . | . | CASSPTLQGRAFF | TGTGCCAGCAGTCCGACCCTCCAGGGAAGGGCTTTCTTT
TRBJ2-7 | TRBV2 | TRBD1 | . | CASNRQGQTYEQYF | TGTGCCAGCAATCGACAGGGACAAACCTACGAGCAGTACTTC
TRBJ2-1 | TRBV2 | . | . | CASNLQGSYNEQFF | TGTGCCAGCAATCTTCAGGGGAGTTACAATGAGCAGTTCTTC
TRBJ2-1 | TRBV28 | TRBD2 | once | CASSLSGGLAGSYNEQFF | TGTGCCAGCAGTTTATCGGGGGGCCTAGCGGGTTCCTACAATGAGCAGTTCTTC
TRBJ2-3 | TRBV11-2 | . | . | CASSLREARRRMRTDTQYF | TGTGCCAGCAGCTTAAGAGAGGCTCGGAGGCGGATGCGTACAGATACGCAGTATTTT
TRBJ2-1 | TRBV2 | . | few | CASSSDRPSYNEQFF | TGTGCCAGCAGTTCGGACAGACCCTCCTACAATGAGCAGTTCTTC
TRBJ2-2 | TRBV7-2 | . | . | CASSLKRAGELFF | TGTGCCAGCAGCCTAAAACGGGCCGGGGAGCTGTTTTTT
TRBJ1-1 | TRBV27 | . | few | CASSFRRVNTEAFF | TGTGCCAGCAGTTTTAGGCGGGTTAACACTGAAGCTTTCTTT
TRBJ2-3 | TRBV5-1 | TRBD2 | . | CASSFLAGGPGGTDTQYF | TGCGCCAGCAGCTTTCTTGCGGGAGGGCCAGGGGGCACAGATACGCAGTATTTT
TRBJ1-4 | TRBV5-1 | TRBD1 | . | CASSPRTGLDEKLFF | TGCGCCAGCAGCCCTAGGACAGGGCTTGATGAAAAACTGTTTTTT
TRBJ2-2 | TRBV7-2 | . | . | CASSLDPRTYGELFF | TGTGCCAGCAGCTTAGACCCCAGGACTTACGGGGAGCTGTTTTTT
TRBJ1-4 | TRBV12-3/TRBV12-4 | . | . | CASRQWNEKLFF | TGTGCCAGCAGACAGTGGAATGAAAAACTGTTTTTT
TRBJ1-2 | TRBV19 | . | . | CASSIGFRAGRGPYGYTF | TGTGCCAGTAGTATTGGATTTCGGGCCGGGAGGGGACCTTATGGCTACACCTTC
TRBJ1-2 | TRBV6-5 | TRBD1 | . | CASSRTGGDYGYTF | TGTGCCAGCAGCCGTACAGGGGGTGACTATGGCTACACCTTC
TRBJ2-1 | TRBV28 | . | . | CASSLIGLSNNEQFF | TGTGCCAGCAGTCTTATCGGACTATCAAACAATGAGCAGTTCTTC
TRBJ1-5 | TRBV19 | . | . | CASSTGGSNQPQHF | TGTGCCAGTAGTACTGGGGGGAGCAATCAGCCCCAGCATTTT
TRBJ1-2 | TRBV6-6 | . | . | CASSYRLMQNYGYTF | TGTGCCAGCAGCTACCGACTGATGCAAAACTATGGCTACACCTTC
TRBJ2-1 | TRBV2 | TRBD2 | . | CASSVREGRYEQFF | TGTGCCAGCAGCGTACGGGAGGGCCGTTATGAGCAGTTCTTC
TRBJ2-1 | TRBV2 | . | . | CASRASGLTNEQFF | TGTGCCAGCAGAGCCTCCGGACTAACTAATGAGCAGTTCTTC
TRBJ2-1 | TRBV5-6 | TRBD1 | . | CASSLDWDRGSNEQFF | TGTGCCAGCAGCTTGGATTGGGACAGGGGAAGCAATGAGCAGTTCTTC
TRBJ1-2 | TRBV5-1 | . | . | CASRQTEGPSGYTF | TGCGCCAGCCGCCAGACCGAGGGCCCATCTGGCTACACCTTC
TRBJ1-2 | TRBV5-4 | TRBD1 | . | CASQGDRYGYTF | TGTGCCAGCCAGGGGGATCGCTATGGCTACACCTTC
TRBJ2-1 | TRBV18 | TRBD2 | . | CASSRGSGGYNEQFF | TGTGCCAGCTCCCGGGGGAGCGGGGGTTACAATGAGCAGTTCTTC
TRBJ2-5 | TRBV27 | TRBD2 | . | CASSLTSGRAGETQYF | TGTGCCAGCAGTTTAACTAGCGGGAGGGCCGGGGAGACCCAGTACTTC
TRBJ1-1 | TRBV2 | . | . | CASSAQGNTEAFF | TGTGCCAGCAGTGCTCAGGGGAACACTGAAGCTTTCTTT
TRBJ2-1 | TRBV7-3 | TRBD2 | . | CASSKSGRTYNEQFF | TGTGCCAGCAGCAAAAGCGGGAGGACATACAATGAGCAGTTCTTC
TRBJ2-2 | TRBV19 | TRBD2 | . | CASSPSSGGTFPGELFF | TGTGCCAGTAGTCCCTCTAGCGGGGGGACCTTCCCCGGGGAGCTGTTTTTT
TRBJ1-4 | TRBV28 | TRBD1 | . | CASSLSGGGTGAAKLFF | TGTGCCAGCAGTCTTTCCGGGGGAGGGACAGGGGCGGCAAAACTGTTTTTT
TRBJ1-5 | TRBV5-4 | . | . | CASSQDGGRQPQHF | TGTGCCAGCAGTCAGGATGGGGGCAGGCAGCCCCAGCATTTT
TRBJ1-5 | TRBV6-5 | . | . | CASSQTEYSNQPQHF | TGTGCCAGCAGCCAGACAGAATATAGCAATCAGCCCCAGCATTTT
TRBJ2-4 | TRBV19 | . | . | CASSPEGTLAKNIQYF | TGTGCCAGTAGTCCCGAGGGCACTCTAGCCAAAAACATTCAGTACTTC
TRBJ2-7 | TRBV5-1 | TRBD2 | . | CASSLGGLAGGSEQYF | TGCGCCAGCAGCTTGGGGGGACTAGCGGGAGGCAGCGAGCAGTACTTC
TRBJ2-2 | TRBV7-7 | TRBD2 | . | CASSLGLASGELFF | TGTGCCAGCAGCTTGGGACTAGCGTCCGGGGAGCTGTTTTTT
TRBJ1-6 | TRBV28 | . | . | CASTGQNYNSPLHF | TGTGCCAGCACCGGACAGAACTATAATTCACCCCTCCACTTT
TRBJ1-2 | TRBV7-2 | TRBD1 | . | CASNSGTGGSYTF | TGTGCCAGCAACTCCGGGACAGGGGGTAGCTACACCTTC
TRBJ2-7 | TRBV6-6 | TRBD1 | . | CASRGRGIDEQYF | TGTGCCAGCAGAGGCAGGGGGATCGACGAGCAGTACTTC
TRBJ2-3 | TRBV6-2/TRBV6-3 | TRBD2 | . | CASSRPTSGRKNTDTQYF | TGTGCCAGCAGTCGGCCGACTAGCGGGAGAAAGAACACAGATACGCAGTATTTT
TRBJ1-5 | TRBV12-5 | . | . | CASGLDPRGEPQHF | TGTGCTAGTGGTTTGGACCCCCGGGGGGAGCCCCAGCATTTT
TRBJ2-2 | TRBV19 | TRBD1 | . | CASRRQGDTGELFF | TGTGCCAGTAGAAGACAGGGAGACACCGGGGAGCTGTTTTTT
TRBJ1-5 | TRBV21-1 | . | . | CASSKGERLSNQPQHF | TGTGCCAGCAGCAAAGGAGAGAGACTAAGCAATCAGCCCCAGCATTTT
TRBJ2-3 | TRBV5-1 | TRBD2 | . | CASSLRSSGDTDTQYF | TGCGCCAGCAGCTTGCGGTCTAGCGGGGACACAGATACGCAGTATTTT